One sample yielded the 21 T cell receptor beta chains listed below, sequenced in a study of OX40 agonist ivuxolimab in advanced cancers. Receptor libraries were prepared by the immunoSEQ multiplex PCR assay. TCRdb provides this immuneACCESS table in a form limited to in-frame rearrangements. Some clones are lacking; in checked studies, under half of them reflect an unresolved V gene, and why the rest are absent is not known. In all, the sample holds 55,000 to 75,000 clones, and about 91% of those were seen once. Together, the top ten hold 3.5% to 4.5% of the sample. This specimen was CD4+ or CD8+ T cells sorted from blood, taken in a trial of the OX40 agonist ivuxolimab. The receptors come from an adult with an advanced solid tumor such as melanoma, head and neck, liver or kidney cancer.

V is TRBV6-5 and J is TRBJ2-7; unclear D gene. This CDR3 is 12 amino acids long. V lost 3 bases and J 5 bases, leaving 8 bases between the germline ends. Germline loops: CDR1 MNHEY, CDR2 SVGAGI. The CDR3 reads CASSYAAHEQYF. CDR3 in DNA: TGTGCCAGCAGTTATGCAGCGCACGAGCAGTACTTC.

The chain recombines TRBV19 with TRBJ2-1, with D possibly matching TRBD1 (5 bases). The CDR3 consists of 14 residues. V gave up 5 bases and J gave up 7 bases, with 15 bases separating them. CDR1 is LNHDA, CDR2 SQIVND, per germline (reference sequence). CDR3: CASSPMGRGNEQFF. The CDR3 DNA is TGTGCCAGTAGTCCCATGGGAAGGGGTAATGAGCAGTTCTTC.

The chain combines TRBV29-1 with TRBJ2-5; 9 bases line up with TRBD1. This CDR3 region has 17 residues. The ends lost 3 bases at V and 5 bases at J; junction bases unmatched: 16. Germline V gene sequence: CDR1 SQVTM, CDR2 ANQGSEA. The CDR3 region has the DNA TGCAGCGTTGAGGGGACAGGGTCGGAAGGTCAGGAGGAGACCCAGTACTTC. It yields the protein CSVEGTGSEGQEETQYF. The variable domain in full, with the rest retrieved from reference TRBV29-1 and TRBJ2-5, is SAVISQKPSRDICQRGTSLTIQCQVDSQVTMMFWYRQQPGQSLTLIATANQGSEATYESGFVIDKFPISRPNLTFSTLTVSNMSPEDSSIYLCSVEGTGSEGQEETQYFGPGTRLLVL.

The chain's CDR3 is CASKLQGGQPQHF. The CDR3 coding sequence is TGTGCCAGCAAACTACAGGGGGGCCAGCCCCAGCATTTT. V gene TRBV6-5 combines with J gene TRBJ1-5, with 8 positions matching TRBD1. Germline CDR1 is MNHEY and CDR2 is SVGAGI. Unmatched junction bases numbered 6, after V lost 7 bases and J lost 7 bases. CDR3 length: 13 residues.

The rearrangement joins TRBV6-4 to TRBJ2-3, with TRBD1 identical over 10 bases. The CDR3 length is 15 residues. Germline V gives CDR1 MRHNA, CDR2 SNTAGT. The V segment lost 3 bases and the J segment 1 base; nucleotides outside the gene matches: 1. CDR3 DNA sequence: TGTGCCAGCAGTGAGGGGACAGGGGGCACAGATACGCAGTATTTT. Protein product: CASSEGTGGTDTQYF.

The CDR3 region is CASSYGTGVNYGYTF. Written as DNA, the CDR3 is TGTGCCAGCAGTTACGGGACAGGCGTTAACTATGGCTACACCTTC. The rearrangement links TRBV6-5 to TRBJ1-2, with 8 bases fitting TRBD1. The CDR3 is made up of 15 amino acids. J was trimmed by 1 base and V by 2 bases; bases with no gene match: 3. Germline V CDR1 and CDR2: MNHEY, SVGAGI.

The rearrangement joins TRBV16 to TRBJ2-7; TRBD2 might be the D (6 bases). Looked up from germline, CDR1 is KGHSY and CDR2 is FQNENV. Trimming removed 3 bases at V and 0 bases at J, with 9 bases between. This CDR3 is 14 amino acids long. The CDR3 nucleotides are TGTGCCAGCAGCCATGTGGAGGGCTCCTACGAGCAGTACTTC. Translating gives CASSHVEGSYEQYF.

J is TRBJ2-3 and V is TRBV27; D unresolved. V lost 1 base, J lost 2 bases, and 10 bases lay in between. CDR1 is MNHEY, CDR2 SMNVEV, per germline (reference sequence). The CDR3 has 15 residues. The CDR3 here is CASSLYPIVTDTQYF. The DNA for the CDR3 is TGTGCCAGCAGTTTATACCCTATAGTCACAGATACGCAGTATTTT.

This chain connects TRBV5-4 to TRBJ2-7; D not resolved. Trimming cost V 4 bases and J 4 bases, with 9 bases left between them. Germline lookup yields CDR1 SGHNT and CDR2 YYREEE (reference sequence). The CDR3 runs 12 residues. The CDR3 DNA reads as TGTGCCAGCAGCGCCGACGGGTACGAGCAGTACTTC. Residues: CASSADGYEQYF.

The V and J genes are TRBV27 and TRBJ2-1; 11 bases match TRBD2. In germline, CDR1 is MNHEY, CDR2 SMNVEV (reference sequence). Trimming removed 5 bases from V and 7 bases from J; junction bases left unmatched: 7. This CDR3 is built from 15 residues. In DNA, the CDR3 is TGTGCCAGCAGTACTCTAGCGGGAGGTTGGAATGAGCAGTTCTTC. Translating it yields CASSTLAGGWNEQFF.

In DNA, the CDR3 is TGTGCCAGCGTTAGTGGCCTCACAGATACGCAGTATTTT. This sequence encodes CASVSGLTDTQYF. The rearrangement links TRBV2 to TRBJ2-3; D is uncertain. Germline lookup yields CDR1 SNHLY and CDR2 FYNNEI. This CDR3 comprises 13 residues. The V gene lost 8 bases and the J gene lost 2 bases, with 11 bases spanning the gap.

The chain uses TRBV30 and TRBJ2-7, with unresolved D. The germline gives CDR1 GTSNPN, CDR2 SVGIG (reference sequence). V was pared by 2 bases and J by 6 bases, with 14 bases between. The CDR3 runs to 13 residues. The CDR3 loop reads CAWSIAGVGEQYF. CDR3 bases: TGTGCCTGGAGTATCGCAGGAGTAGGCGAGCAGTACTTC. Complete variable domain (other parts from reference TRBV30 and TRBJ2-7): SQTIHQWPATLVQPVGSPLSLECTVEGTSNPNLYWYRQAAGRGLQLLFYSVGIGQISSEVPQNLSASRPQDRQFILSSKKLLLSDSGFYLCAWSIAGVGEQYFGPGTRLTVT.

The genes are TRBV5-1 and TRBJ2-3; 10 positions match TRBD2. The V and J ends lost 0 bases and 2 bases, in that order; junction bases with no gene match: 3. This CDR3 comprises 16 residues. Germline CDR1 is SGHRS and CDR2 is YFSETQ. CDR3: CASSLEREGPTDTQYF. The CDR3 nucleotides read TGCGCCAGCAGCTTGGAGCGGGAGGGCCCCACAGATACGCAGTATTTT.

In its sample, this clone was seen once. The rearrangement links TRBV19 to TRBJ2-7; 8 bases are shared with TRBD1. Germline V gives CDR1 LNHDA, CDR2 SQIVND (reference sequence). The trim removed 3 bases at V and 3 bases at J, leaving 7 bases unmatched. This CDR3 region has 15 residues. The CDR3 coding sequence is TGTGCCAGTAGTATCTCTGCAGGGGGCGACTACGAGCAGTACTTC. Encoded protein: CASSISAGGDYEQYF.

The chain recombines TRBV10-2 with TRBJ2-2; no clear D gene. V shed 3 bases and J shed 1 base, with 12 bases lying between them. This CDR3 spans 16 amino acids. Germline V lookup: CDR1 WSHSY, CDR2 SAAADI. The CDR3 DNA follows: TGCGCCAGCAGTGACTTAGCTCCGAGGAACACCGGGGAGCTGTTTTTT. It translates to CASSDLAPRNTGELFF.

This clone occurred once. The chain joins TRBV15 to TRBJ2-1; 9 bases agree with TRBD2. V trimming: 2 bases; J trimming: 3 bases; junction bases outside the gene matches: 11. This CDR3 comprises 18 residues. CDR1 is LNHNV, CDR2 YYDKDF, per germline (reference sequence). In nucleotides, the CDR3 is TGTGCCACCAGCAGATTCCCCCACGCTAGCGGGAACTACAATGAGCAGTTCTTC. Encoded protein: CATSRFPHASGNYNEQFF.

The chain links TRBV28 to TRBJ1-5, with 7 bases that match TRBD1. The junction had 8 bases not matched to a gene; V was cut back by 6 bases and J by 0 bases. The germline CDR1 and CDR2 sequences are MDHEN and SYDVKM. The CDR3 extends over 16 amino acids. The CDR3 coding sequence is TGTGCCAGCAGCTCGGACAGGAGCTATAGCAATCAGCCCCAGCATTTT. Translation gives CASSSDRSYSNQPQHF.

This rearrangement joins TRBV25-1 to TRBJ2-5; no clear D gene. Looked up from germline, CDR1 is MGHDK and CDR2 is SYGVNS. Between the trimmed V and J ends, which lost 1 base and 2 bases, there was a span of 5 bases. The CDR3 is made up of 13 amino acids. This CDR3 is CASSEWGQETQYF. DNA of the CDR3: TGTGCCAGCAGTGAATGGGGTCAAGAGACCCAGTACTTC.

J is TRBJ2-1 and V is TRBV19; possibly TRBD1 for D (5 bases). The CDR3 loop spans 15 amino acids. V was clipped by 1 base and J by 7 bases, with 14 bases between them. From germline, CDR1 is LNHDA and CDR2 SQIVND (reference sequence). CDR3 sequence (DNA): TGTGCCAGTAGTATAGTCAAGGGGTCCTGGAATGAGCAGTTCTTC. Translated, it gives CASSIVKGSWNEQFF.

The chain combines TRBV11-2 with TRBJ2-7, with 10 bases matching TRBD1. Trimming took 1 base from V and 6 from J; bases not matched to a gene: 3. CDR1 is SGHAT, CDR2 FQNNGV, per germline. This CDR3 has 14 residues. CDR3 bases: TGTGCCAGCAGCTTAGGGGGACAGGGGTTCGAGCAGTACTTC. It encodes CASSLGGQGFEQYF.

V is TRBV4-2 and J is TRBJ1-2; D is uncertain. The CDR3 is 13 residues long. CDR1 is LGHNA, CDR2 YNFKEQ, per germline. V dropped 0 bases and J dropped 1 base, with 3 bases sitting between them. In nucleotides, the CDR3 is TGTGCCAGCAGCCAAGAGATTAACTATGGCTACACCTTC. It is translated as CASSQEINYGYTF.